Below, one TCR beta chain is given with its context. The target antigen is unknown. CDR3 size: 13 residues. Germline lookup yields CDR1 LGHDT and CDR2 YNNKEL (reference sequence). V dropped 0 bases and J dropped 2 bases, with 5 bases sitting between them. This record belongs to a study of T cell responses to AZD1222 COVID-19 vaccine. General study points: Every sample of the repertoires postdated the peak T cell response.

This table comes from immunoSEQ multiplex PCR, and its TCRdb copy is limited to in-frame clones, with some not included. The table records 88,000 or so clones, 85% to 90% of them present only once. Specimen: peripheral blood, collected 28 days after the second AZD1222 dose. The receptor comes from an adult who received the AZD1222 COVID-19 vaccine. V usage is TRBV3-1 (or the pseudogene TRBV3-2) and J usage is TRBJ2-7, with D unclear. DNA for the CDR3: TGTGCCAGCAGCCAAGAAGGAACCTACGAGCAGTACTTC. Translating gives CASSQEGTYEQYF.